The 32 T cell receptor beta chains below all came from one sample that was sequenced in a study of blood T cell repertoires in COVID-19. Assay used: immunoSEQ multiplex PCR; TCRdb lists only in-frame clones, some missing. The table includes 250,000 or so clones, about nine tenths detected once. Material for sequencing was peripheral blood. The source of these receptors is a woman aged 25 to 39 with active or convalescent COVID-19.

CDR3 amino acids: CASSESRRDTGELFF. CDR3 DNA sequence: TGTGCCAGCAGTGAATCCCGCCGGGACACCGGGGAGCTGTTTTTT. This chain links TRBV25-1 with TRBJ2-2; no clear D gene. The V end was cut by 1 base, the J end by 3 bases, with 9 bases between. The CDR3 has 15 amino acids. Looked up from germline, CDR1 is MGHDK and CDR2 is SYGVNS.

This clone came up once. V usage is TRBV11-3 and J usage is TRBJ2-2; 9 positions agree with TRBD1. V was clipped by 4 bases and J by 6 bases; unmatched bases: 9. CDR3 length: 16 amino acids. CDR1 SGHNT and CDR2 YENEEA come from the germline V gene. In DNA form, the CDR3 reads TGTGCCAGCAGCTCGGGGACAGGGACGGGATCCGGGGAGCTGTTTTTT. Translating it yields CASSSGTGTGSGELFF.

CDR3 residues: CASMRQGLTEAFF. The CDR3 coding sequence is TGTGCCAGTATGAGACAGGGCCTAACTGAAGCTTTCTTT. The V call is TRBV19, the J call TRBJ1-1, with 7 bases fitting TRBD1. The germline V gene encodes CDR1 LNHDA and CDR2 SQIVND (reference sequence). V lost 7 bases to trimming and J lost 5 bases; unmatched junction nucleotides: 7. CDR3 length: 13 residues.

The chain recombines TRBV7-2 with TRBJ1-3; D might be TRBD1 (6 bases). The CDR3 extends over 17 amino acids. CDR1 and CDR2 (germline): SGHTA, FQGNSA. V lost 1 base and J lost 3, with 16 bases in between. The CDR3 nucleotides are TGTGCCAGCAGCTTAGGAGCCAGGGGATATGGTGGAAACACCATATATTTT. Protein product: CASSLGARGYGGNTIYF.

As concerns this clone: Within the sample, other DNA sequences also encode this same CDR3. The chain is built from TRBV28 and TRBJ1-4; D is unclear. Germline lookup yields CDR1 MDHEN and CDR2 SYDVKM. V gave up 6 bases and J gave up 2 bases, with 10 bases separating them. The CDR3 is 14 residues long. The CDR3 DNA sequence: TGTGCCAGCAGCCCCGGAGGGACTAATGAAAAACTGTTTTTT. Protein: CASSPGGTNEKLFF.

The chain combines TRBV10-3 with TRBJ2-2, with 7 bases lining up with TRBD2. CDR3 length equals 13 residues. The V segment lost 6 bases and the J segment 7 bases; nucleotides outside the gene matches: 5. Germline-derived CDR1 and CDR2 are ENHRY and SYGVKD. This CDR3 is CAISQTSDGELFF. In nucleotides, the CDR3 is TGTGCCATCAGCCAAACTAGCGACGGGGAGCTGTTTTTT.

This chain's CDR3 is CASSTSSGHENTEAFF. CDR3 DNA: TGTGCCAGCAGCACATCATCCGGACACGAGAACACTGAAGCTTTCTTT. V is TRBV7-9 and J is TRBJ1-1, with a tentative D call TRBD1 (5 bases). CDR3 size: 16 residues. CDR1 is SEHNR and CDR2 is FQNEAQ in the germline V gene (reference sequence). Deletions cut 5 bases from V and 1 base from J, with 17 bases between.

V is TRBV7-9 and J is TRBJ1-2, with D maybe TRBD1 (5 bases). The CDR3 is 15 amino acids. The germline gives CDR1 SEHNR, CDR2 FQNEAQ (reference sequence). V was pared by 2 bases and J by 3 bases, with 13 bases between. CDR3 sequence: CASSLLQGLDYGYTF. In DNA, the CDR3 is TGTGCCAGCAGCTTACTTCAGGGACTGGACTATGGCTACACCTTC.

This clone was recorded a few times. This sequence joins TRBV6-6 and TRBJ2-7; D is uncertain. The CDR3 has 12 amino acids. The germline V and J ends were trimmed by 6 bases and 3 bases, with 9 bases remaining between them. CDR1 and CDR2 (germline): MNHNY, SVGAGI (reference sequence). CDR3 nucleotide sequence: TGTGCCAGCAGCGGTCCGGGCTACGAGCAGTACTTC. Amino acids: CASSGPGYEQYF.

This clone was seen once. The V call is TRBV5-5, the J call TRBJ1-2, with D unclear. The CDR3 contains 14 residues. Germline V gene lookup returns CDR1 SGHKS and CDR2 YYEKEE (reference sequence). Trimming cost V 4 bases and J 0 bases, with 10 bases left between them. CDR3 in amino acids: CASSVSTPNYGYTF. The CDR3, as DNA: TGTGCCAGCAGCGTGAGCACTCCTAACTATGGCTACACCTTC.

This clone was counted between two and nine times. The V and J genes are TRBV29-1 and TRBJ1-3; 11 bases align to TRBD1. This CDR3 has 19 residues. V dropped 4 bases and J dropped 0; count of bases not matched to a gene: 14. Looked up from germline, CDR1 is SQVTM and CDR2 is ANQGSEA. For the CDR3, the DNA is TGCAGCGTTGGACTCGCCGCCGGGGGGACAGGGGGCTCTGGAAACACCATATATTTT. Translated: CSVGLAAGGTGGSGNTIYF.

The chain uses TRBV6-5 and TRBJ2-2; a weak D match, TRBD1 (5 bases). Germline values: CDR1 MNHEY, CDR2 SVGAGI. V lost 6 bases and J 0 bases, leaving 11 bases between the germline ends. The CDR3 covers 15 residues. CDR3 coding DNA: TGTGCCAGCAGGCCGACAGTTACGAACACCGGGGAGCTGTTTTTT. Amino acids: CASRPTVTNTGELFF.

This clone was seen once. The V gene is TRBV30, the J gene TRBJ2-5; D is perhaps TRBD1 (5 bases). Germline assignment: CDR1 GTSNPN and CDR2 SVGIG (reference sequence). This CDR3 is built from 15 residues. The V and J ends lost 0 bases and 4 bases respectively, with 15 bases between them. The CDR3 spells CAWSVKLSGPETQYF. As DNA, the CDR3 is TGTGCCTGGAGTGTAAAATTGTCAGGGCCAGAGACCCAGTACTTC.

This chain uses TRBV28 with TRBJ1-4; no clear D gene. Per germline, CDR1 MDHEN and CDR2 SYDVKM. With 6 bases removed from V and 0 bases from J, the gap between germline ends came to 11 bases. The CDR3 runs 15 residues. CDR3 sequence reads: CASSQIIATNEKLFF. The DNA of the CDR3 is TGTGCCAGCAGCCAAATTATAGCAACTAATGAAAAACTGTTTTTT.

V gene TRBV3-1 (or the pseudogene TRBV3-2) combines with J gene TRBJ1-1; tentatively, D is TRBD1 (5 bases). Deletions cut 2 bases from V and 1 base from J, with 8 bases between. Germline V CDR1 and CDR2: LGHDT, YNNKEL (reference sequence). This CDR3 comprises 14 residues. The CDR3 spells CASSQMGGNTEAFF. CDR3 nucleotide sequence: TGTGCCAGCAGCCAAATGGGGGGGAACACTGAAGCTTTCTTT.

The chain uses TRBV5-6 and TRBJ2-5; TRBD1 matches 9 bases. V lost 5 bases and J lost 3; bases outside the gene matches: 8. Germline-derived CDR1 and CDR2 are SGHDT and YYEEEE. This CDR3 spans 15 amino acids. The CDR3, as DNA: TGTGCCAGCAGGAAAAGGGACAGGGTAAAAGAGACCCAGTACTTC. Translated: CASRKRDRVKETQYF.

The chain recombines TRBV7-2 with TRBJ1-1; no definite D call. This CDR3 has 16 residues. V lost 2 bases and J 0 bases, leaving 13 bases between the germline ends. The germline V gene has CDR1 SGHTA and CDR2 FQGNSA. The CDR3 protein is CASSLLGGNMNTEAFF. Written as DNA, the CDR3 is TGTGCCAGCAGCTTACTTGGCGGAAACATGAACACTGAAGCTTTCTTT. The full variable domain, in which reference TRBV7-2 and TRBJ1-1 provide the parts outside the CDR3, is GAGVSQSPSNKVTEKGKDVELRCDPISGHTALYWYRQSLGQGLEFLIYFQGNSAPDKSGLPSDRFSAERTGGSVSTLTIQRTQQEDSAVYLCASSLLGGNMNTEAFFGQGTRLTVV.

The V call is TRBV30, the J call TRBJ2-7; D is perhaps TRBD2 (7 bases). In germline, CDR1 is GTSNPN, CDR2 SVGIG (reference sequence). The CDR3 length is 13 residues. V was clipped by 0 bases and J by 6 bases, with 12 bases between them. CDR3 protein: CAWSVQGGREQYF. The CDR3 coding sequence is TGTGCCTGGAGTGTACAGGGAGGGCGCGAGCAGTACTTC.

This chain joins TRBV7-2 and TRBJ1-3, with a tentative D call TRBD1 (6 bases). The CDR3 totals 17 residues. Germline V gives CDR1 SGHTA, CDR2 FQGNSA. Trimming shortened V by 1 base and J by 2 bases, and 15 bases separated the two germline ends. As DNA, the CDR3 is TGTGCCAGCAGCTTAGGGGGAACAGGGAAGGCTGGAAACACCATATATTTT. Amino acid sequence: CASSLGGTGKAGNTIYF.

This clone has just a few counts. V gene TRBV30 combines with J gene TRBJ2-2; TRBD1 matches 8 bases. Trimming cost V 3 bases and J 3 bases; bases outside gene matches: 6. CDR1 is GTSNPN and CDR2 is SVGIG in the germline V gene (reference sequence). The CDR3 is made up of 15 amino acids. The CDR3 coding sequence is TGTGCCTGGAGACAATTGGACAGGGACACCGGGGAGCTGTTTTTT. It codes for CAWRQLDRDTGELFF.

The chain uses TRBV30 and TRBJ1-6; TRBD1 matches 7 bases. J was trimmed by 9 bases and V by 4 bases; bases with no gene match: 6. Germline assignment: CDR1 GTSNPN and CDR2 SVGIG (reference sequence). This CDR3 has 13 amino acids. CDR3 sequence: CAWTGRGTSPLHF. Here the CDR3 DNA reads TGTGCCTGGACGGGCAGGGGGACTTCACCCCTCCACTTT.

This chain uses TRBV19 with TRBJ1-3; D is uncertain. Trimming stripped 1 base from V and 5 bases from J, with 27 bases between. This CDR3 has 20 amino acids. Germline-derived CDR1 and CDR2 are LNHDA and SQIVND (reference sequence). In DNA, the CDR3 is TGTGCCAGTAGTATAGCGGGGAAATGGCCTACCTTAAGGCTCCGAAACACCATATATTTT. This translates into CASSIAGKWPTLRLRNTIYF.

V and J are TRBV7-2 and TRBJ2-5; D might be TRBD2 (6 bases). The CDR3 is 15 amino acids. V shed 1 base and J shed 5 bases, with 14 bases lying between them. Germline loops: CDR1 SGHTA, CDR2 FQGNSA. CDR3 DNA sequence: TGTGCCAGCAGCTTAGTAGCGGCACCAGCGGAGACCCAGTACTTC. This encodes CASSLVAAPAETQYF.

The chain combines TRBV6-5 with TRBJ2-5; 9 bases agree with TRBD2. CDR3 size: 14 residues. Trimming cost V 7 bases and J 0 bases; bases outside gene matches: 3. Per the germline V gene, CDR1 is MNHEY and CDR2 is SVGAGI. This CDR3 is CASTLAGNQETQYF. Here the CDR3 DNA reads TGTGCCAGCACCCTAGCGGGAAACCAAGAGACCCAGTACTTC.

V usage is TRBV28 and J usage is TRBJ1-2; D call uncertain. V was pared by 10 bases and J by 3 bases, with 9 bases between. This CDR3 has 11 residues. Germline V lookup: CDR1 MDHEN, CDR2 SYDVKM. CDR3 DNA sequence: TGTGCCACCCTGGAGGACTATGGCTACACCTTC. It encodes CATLEDYGYTF.

The chain joins TRBV3-1 (or the pseudogene TRBV3-2) to TRBJ1-4, with 9 bases aligning to TRBD1. V lost 3 bases, J lost 8 bases, and 7 bases stayed unmatched. This CDR3 is built from 15 residues. CDR1 LGHDT and CDR2 YNNKEL come from the germline V gene (reference sequence). DNA of the CDR3: TGTGCCAGCAGCCATGCCGGGACAGGGAGGGAAAAACTGTTTTTT. This encodes CASSHAGTGREKLFF.

The V and J genes are TRBV3-1 (or the pseudogene TRBV3-2) and TRBJ2-1, with TRBD2 matching over 8 bases. V gave up 4 bases and J gave up 1 base; unmatched junction bases: 3. Germline-derived CDR1 and CDR2 are LGHDT and YNNKEL (reference sequence). CDR3 length: 15 residues. The CDR3 sequence: CASSPREGSYNEQFF. Here the CDR3 DNA reads TGTGCCAGCAGCCCCCGGGAGGGATCCTACAATGAGCAGTTCTTC.

CDR3 bases: TGTGCCAGCAGCTCTGGACAGCTGAACACTGAAGCTTTCTTT. It encodes CASSSGQLNTEAFF. The V and J genes are TRBV7-9 and TRBJ1-1; a possible D gene is TRBD1 (6 bases). V lost 4 bases and J lost 0, with 9 bases in between. Germline V gene sequence: CDR1 SEHNR, CDR2 FQNEAQ (reference sequence). This CDR3 spans 14 amino acids.

This chain joins TRBV10-2 and TRBJ2-1; D may be TRBD2 (5 bases). This CDR3 is built from 15 residues. With 2 bases removed from V and 1 base from J, the gap between germline ends came to 9 bases. Per germline, CDR1 WSHSY and CDR2 SAAADI. CDR3 nucleotide sequence: TGCGCCAGCAGTGAGGCGGGTGCGTCCTACAATGAGCAGTTCTTC. Translation: CASSEAGASYNEQFF.

The rearrangement links TRBV15 to TRBJ2-2, with 8 positions matching TRBD1. V trimming: 3 bases; J trimming: 6 bases; junction bases outside the gene matches: 15. CDR3 length equals 18 residues. The germline V gene encodes CDR1 LNHNV and CDR2 YYDKDF (reference sequence). The CDR3 region has the DNA TGTGCCACCAGCAGGTTCGGGCAGGGGGCTTCCGAAGCCGGGGAGCTGTTTTTT. It is translated as CATSRFGQGASEAGELFF.

The V call is TRBV5-1, the J call TRBJ1-1; no clear D gene. The CDR3 spans 13 residues. Per germline, CDR1 SGHRS and CDR2 YFSETQ. V was trimmed by 4 bases and J by 10 bases, leaving 17 bases between them. The CDR3 spells CASSPGTVYGAFF. The CDR3 DNA is TGCGCCAGCAGCCCAGGTACGGTTTATGGAGCTTTCTTT.

The chain joins TRBV4-2 to TRBJ2-2; tentative D call: TRBD2 (5 bases). The CDR3 is 15 residues long. Germline CDR1 and CDR2: LGHNA and YNFKEQ. Trimming took 0 bases from V and 6 from J, leaving 11 bases between them. In DNA, the CDR3 is TGTGCCAGCAGCCAAGACCAAGGAGGCTCCGGGGAGCTGTTTTTT. It specifies CASSQDQGGSGELFF.